The clone carrying this T cell receptor beta chain was detected once. This record belongs to a study of blood T cell repertoires in COVID-19. Clones were read by immunoSEQ multiplex PCR, and TCRdb kept only the in-frame ones, dropping some. The table has over 100,000 clones, roughly 87% seen once; the top ten hold more than 5%. Patients from Seattle were sampled longitudinally, starting during active infection. There are 18 residues in the CDR3. CDR1 and CDR2 (germline): KGHDR, SFDVKD. Trimming took off 0 bases at V and 2 bases at J, with 18 bases between the two ends. This TCR was sampled from a woman between 45 and 65 years old with COVID-19, enrolled during active disease. The sample comprised peripheral blood. This chain links TRBV24-1 with TRBJ2-5, with unresolved D. The CDR3: CATSDLRVTLAPQETQYF. CDR3 nucleotide sequence: TGTGCCACCAGTGATTTGCGGGTTACCCTCGCACCACAAGAGACCCAGTACTTC.